This T cell receptor (beta chain) came from a study of cytomegalovirus exposure and HLA in healthy donors (dated by TCRdb to about 2017). Regarding the complete study: In an earlier analysis of 587 of the donors, approximately 300 Gb of sequence data and 120 million or so unique TCR beta sequences from about 179 million T cells were reported. To predict cytomegalovirus infection status, the study brought together high-throughput TCR immunosequencing, statistical association of individual TCRs with disease status, and machine learning. In a later analysis, previously published TCR beta repertoires from 550 to 700 donors were re-analyzed and high-resolution HLA genotyping was added so that TCR occurrence patterns could be studied. To decide whether each TCR beta V gene segment behaved as functional or pseudogenic, an earlier analysis of approximately 620 of the donors relied on high-throughput TCR beta sequencing. Typing coverage varied by locus: 629-630 donors for A, B, C, DRB1 and DQB1; under 550 for DQA1; about 600 for DPA1; approximately 450 for DPB1. The T cell repertoires of under 750 subjects were profiled by immunosequencing and related to cytomegalovirus serostatus. Roughly 5 DR-DQ haplotypes were handled as single units for association and clustering, since linkage in the cohort was strong. Every repertoire in the discovery cohort had been generated on one and the same sequencing platform. Donor age, sex, ethnicity and CMV serostatus were compiled together with the repertoire data. An early release that covered about 600 HLA-typed donors contained around 300 gigabases of sequencing data and 85 million to 100 million unique TCR sequences. The study aimed to test whether signatures of past pathogen exposure could be identified by cataloging public T cell receptors. Genome-wide SNP genotypes for about 65% of the roughly 670 donors were used in a later genetic analysis, which treated that subset as a discovery cohort. In addition to the first cohort of 650 to 800 subjects, a separate validation cohort of 130 or so different subjects was used. Across 398 genotyped donors of the cohort, an average of about 240,000 unique TCR beta nucleotide sequences per donor were sequenced, and roughly 18% of those sequences were non-productive. Rather than drawing on any new phenotypic data, the later analysis identified candidate immune exposures from TCR beta sequences and the way those sequences occurred across donors. Among the roughly 400 genotyped donors, approximately 76% belonged to the genetic ancestry cluster associated with self-reported Caucasian donors. Class I and class II HLA loci were covered by the typing at four-digit resolution.

Broad study findings and their caveats: A cluster of highly shared sequence variants was judged likely to represent a technical artifact of the sequencing pipeline. According to a later analysis, most CMV-associated TCR beta chains appeared to be HLA-restricted, and the HLA associations seemed to be driven largely by CMV exposure. In a later analysis, several top co-occurrence clusters were reported to appear linked to parvovirus B19, influenza, CMV and Epstein-Barr virus. In a later analysis, around 17,000 TCR beta sequences were associated with specific HLA alleles at a false discovery rate of 0.05. Across donors, most TCR sequences were observed very rarely, whereas some public TCRs were present in many individuals. A further reported finding was that TCR beta sequences accurately predicted the HLA-A and HLA-B alleles for most subjects in the first cohort. HLA typing was unavailable for some donors at each locus, so association tests used only the typed subset. Cytomegalovirus status was reported to be diagnosed by the classifier with high specificity and sensitivity in both the original and validation cohorts. In a later genetic analysis, fewer N-insertions in productive TCRs were reported among donors in an Asian-associated ancestry cluster than the roughly 700-donor mean. In a later genetic analysis, a missense DCLRE1C variant was associated with V-gene and J-gene trimming of TCR beta chains, and the association was replicated in an independent cohort. Because counts were too low, roughly 16 rarely observed V segments, including chromosome 9 orphons, were left out of the earlier analysis of a few hundred of the donors. According to the authors, the approach could potentially be generalized to other disease states and immunological phenotypes. Strong co-occurrence of HLA alleles, especially DR and DQ, made assigning TCR associations to individual alleles difficult. Only TCR beta chains were sequenced in this cohort, and the absence of alpha or paired-chain data limited detectable features. Some IMGT-functional V segments, including TRBV6-2 and TRBV6-3, could not be told apart with the 87-base-pair reads, so those segments were excluded. In a later analysis, TCR association rates were found to vary across HLA loci, with the most associated TCRs seen for DRB1 alleles and the fewest for HLA-C alleles. Roughly uniform sequencing depth across donors was assumed in presence/absence analyses, although this assumption may not hold. A few of the identified cytomegalovirus-associated TCR beta chains were confirmed in vitro to be specific for cytomegalovirus antigens. Correlated functional status among segregating V segments might reflect linkage disequilibrium, but an unknown experimental factor could not be ruled out. In an earlier analysis of around 600 of the donors, most TCR beta V segments were observed in productive rearrangements about 87% or about 30% of the time, broadly matching IMGT annotations. The only immune exposure information available for the cohort was CMV serostatus. In the study, 150 to 200 TCR beta chains were listed as associated with cytomegalovirus. Compared with equally common non-associated chains, HLA-associated TCR beta chains in a later analysis were more clonally expanded and had lower generation probabilities.

In total, around 600 healthy bone marrow donors made up the cohort. Cohort members were all nominally healthy when sampled, although unrecorded immune exposures were likely present. The donor was CMV seropositive and was included in the group of almost 300 seropositive cohort members. A peripheral blood sample was collected from each donor, and TCR beta sequencing was performed on peripheral blood mononuclear cells. Genomic DNA was extracted from the blood cell samples with the Qiagen DNeasy Blood Extraction Kit. There are 14 amino acids in the CDR3, from cysteine to phenylalanine inclusive. Of the read, only the CDR3 DNA is kept; its 42 bases are in frame from base 1. CDR1 and CDR2 are drawn from the germline V gene: SGDLS, YYNGEE. V lost 0 bases and J lost 7 bases; the stretch between them is 14 bases long. On this clone itself: This receptor's antigen is unknown. Base qualities are not provided; no much larger clone lies one nucleotide away.

The receptor library was made with the immunoSEQ multiplex PCR assay. A mixture of 60 forward primers for TCR Vbeta segments and 13 reverse primers for TCR Jbeta segments was used in the multiplex PCR. Amplification of the CDR3 region of rearranged TCR beta genes was performed with a multiplex PCR assay on genomic DNA. Amplified TCR beta libraries were sequenced as 87-base-pair reads on the Illumina HiSeq System. In the authors' own workflow: In a later analysis, tens of millions of unique TCR beta chains were counted across the roughly 670 repertoires, and approximately 9.9 million of these chains were shared by at least two donors. A nearest-neighbor algorithm error-corrected the raw reads and collapsed the reads into unique sequences, merging closely related sequences to remove PCR and sequencing errors. Alignment of CDR3 sequences to IMGT reference sequences was used to assign V, D and J gene segments. For a sequence to be retained, a match of at least six nucleotides was required to both a V gene segment and a J gene segment. Rearrangements were classified as productive when the CDR3 lacked stop codons and remained in frame with V and J, and all other rearrangements were classified as non-productive. CDR3 was defined according to IMGT convention as the region running from the second conserved V-encoded cysteine to the conserved J-encoded phenylalanine. The earlier analysis of approximately 500 of the donors excluded sequences that lacked an unambiguous match to a single V gene segment. In an earlier analysis of some 590 of the donors, a V segment was called functional when productive rearrangements were above 56.7%, and segregating when the standard deviation between donors exceeded 5%. A statistical classification framework was built to diagnose cytomegalovirus status from the catalog of TCR beta chain sequences. A later analysis assigned V and J genes by comparing TCR nucleotide sequences with IMGT/GENE-DB human TR gene sequences. The TCRdist pipeline was used in a later analysis to assign CDR3 sequences and most-parsimonious VDJ recombination scenarios. In a later analysis, each TCR beta chain was defined by its CDR3 amino acid sequence together with its V-gene family, and reads without a unique V-gene family were excluded. In a later analysis, some 600 highly shared, low-generation-probability nucleotide sequences were removed to address suspected cross-contamination and a sequencing artifact. A later analysis calculated a clonal expansion index for each public chain from normalized within-repertoire ranks of inferred template counts. In a later analysis, generation probabilities were computed using a VDJ recombination model fitted to out-of-frame rearrangements, and the results were checked against IGoR. A later analysis scored TCR-TCR, TCR-HLA and TCR-CMV co-occurrence with hypergeometric tests, applying a repertoire-size bias correction to TCR pairs. To estimate false discovery rates, a later analysis permuted the HLA or CMV assignments 20 times. A later analysis grouped co-occurring TCRs with DBSCAN, adding TCRdist sequence similarity when clustering within HLA-allele-positive subsets. Repertoires with fewer than 30,000 or more than 120,000 public chains were left out of co-occurrence clustering, as were a few repertoires with anomalous nucleotide sharing. As stored in TCRdb, this immuneACCESS dataset retains in-frame rearrangements with V and J assigned. A fraction of the clones does not appear; measured against another copy, unresolved V genes explain less than half of the discrepancy, and the remainder lacks a known reason. For V, J and clone size, that table is used; D and trimming come from the DNA. The sample data list more than 90,000 clones, and about four fifths of these were observed just once. Roughly 4.4% of the sample belongs to the ten largest clones.

This TCR derives from a man aged 25 to 40 in good health and CMV-seropositive. The receptor chain draws on TRBV9 and TRBJ2-7, with TRBD2 perhaps the D gene, on 6 matching bases. What was sequenced was PBMCs. CDR3 region: CASSVAAAAGEQYF. In nucleotides, the sequence is TGTGCCAGCAGCGTAGCGGCGGCGGCGGGGGAGCAGTACTTC. Beyond the CDR3, the reference TRBV9 and TRBJ2-7 genes provide the residues; the full variable domain reads: DSGVTQTPKHLITATGQRVTLRCSPRSGDLSVYWYQQSLDQGLQFLIQYYNGEERAKGNILERFSAQQFPDLHSELNLSSLELGDSALYFCASSVAAAAGEQYFGPGTRLTVT.